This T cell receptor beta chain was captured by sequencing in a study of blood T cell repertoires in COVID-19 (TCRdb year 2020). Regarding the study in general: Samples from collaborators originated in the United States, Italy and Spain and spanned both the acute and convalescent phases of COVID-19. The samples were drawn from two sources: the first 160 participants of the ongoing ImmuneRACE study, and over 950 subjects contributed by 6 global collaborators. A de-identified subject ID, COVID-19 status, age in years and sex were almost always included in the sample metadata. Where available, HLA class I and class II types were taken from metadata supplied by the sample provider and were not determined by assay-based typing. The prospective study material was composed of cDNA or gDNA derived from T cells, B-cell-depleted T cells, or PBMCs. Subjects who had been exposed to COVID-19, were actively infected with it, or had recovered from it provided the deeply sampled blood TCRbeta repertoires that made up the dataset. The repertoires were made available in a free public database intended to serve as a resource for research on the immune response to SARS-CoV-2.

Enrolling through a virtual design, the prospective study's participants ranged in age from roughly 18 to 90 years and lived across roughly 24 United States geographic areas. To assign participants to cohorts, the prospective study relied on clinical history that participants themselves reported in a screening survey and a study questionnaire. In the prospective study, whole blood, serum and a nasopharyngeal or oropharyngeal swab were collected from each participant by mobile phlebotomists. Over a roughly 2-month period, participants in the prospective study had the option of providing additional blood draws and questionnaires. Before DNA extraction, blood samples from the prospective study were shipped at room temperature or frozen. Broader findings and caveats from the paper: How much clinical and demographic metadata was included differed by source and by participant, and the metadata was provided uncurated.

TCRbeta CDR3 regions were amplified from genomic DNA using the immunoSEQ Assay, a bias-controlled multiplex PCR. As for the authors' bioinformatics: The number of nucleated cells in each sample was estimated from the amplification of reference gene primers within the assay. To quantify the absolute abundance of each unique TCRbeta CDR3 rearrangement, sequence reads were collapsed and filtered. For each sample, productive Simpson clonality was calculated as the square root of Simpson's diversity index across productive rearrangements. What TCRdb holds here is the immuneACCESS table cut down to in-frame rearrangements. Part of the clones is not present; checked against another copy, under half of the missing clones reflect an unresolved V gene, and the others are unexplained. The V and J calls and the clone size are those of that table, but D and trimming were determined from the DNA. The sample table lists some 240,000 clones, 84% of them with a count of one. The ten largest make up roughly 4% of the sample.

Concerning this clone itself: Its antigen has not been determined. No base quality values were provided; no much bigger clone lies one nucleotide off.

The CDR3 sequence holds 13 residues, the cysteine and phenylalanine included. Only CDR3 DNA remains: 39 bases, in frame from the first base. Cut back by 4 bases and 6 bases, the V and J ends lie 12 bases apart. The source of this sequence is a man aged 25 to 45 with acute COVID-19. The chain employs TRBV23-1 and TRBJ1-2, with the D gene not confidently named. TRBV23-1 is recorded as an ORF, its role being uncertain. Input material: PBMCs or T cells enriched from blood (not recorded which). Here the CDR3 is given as CASSRARKDGYTF. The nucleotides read TGCGCCAGCAGTCGGGCACGGAAAGATGGCTACACCTTC.